A selection of T cell receptor beta chains follows, all from one sample in a study of control samples from healthy donors and cancer patients. The method was immunoSEQ multiplex PCR; TCRdb's version includes in-frame clones alone and lacks a portion of them. The sample has some 22,000 clones; 75% to 90% are singletons. Sequenced sample: PBMCs. The receptors derive from a man in his 60s with head and neck cancer. Both conserved end residues are part of each CDR3. Fields, in order: D gene, clone size, V gene, J gene, CDR3 protein, CDR3 DNA. The D gene is left open where the match is weak. Expanded clones get a size class; other rows say once, few or many, or leave the size out.

d_gene: -; abundance: -; v_gene: TRBV5-1; j_gene: TRBJ2-3; CDR3aa: CASSLETRGDTQYF; CDR3nt: TGCGCCAGCAGCTTGGAGACAAGAGGAGATACGCAGTATTTT
d_gene: TRBD1; abundance: medium-sized; v_gene: TRBV19; j_gene: TRBJ1-1; CDR3aa: CASSTGQMNTEAFF; CDR3nt: TGTGCCAGTAGCACGGGACAGATGAACACTGAAGCTTTCTTT
d_gene: TRBD1; abundance: -; v_gene: TRBV6-6; j_gene: TRBJ1-5; CDR3aa: CASSRGFGGSNQPQHF; CDR3nt: TGTGCCAGCAGCAGGGGGTTCGGCGGGAGCAATCAGCCCCAGCATTTT
d_gene: TRBD2; abundance: -; v_gene: TRBV30; j_gene: TRBJ2-5; CDR3aa: CAWSLTSEQETQYF; CDR3nt: TGTGCCTGGAGTCTGACTAGCGAACAAGAGACCCAGTACTTC
d_gene: -; abundance: -; v_gene: TRBV7-8; j_gene: TRBJ1-1; CDR3aa: CASSEWAGSGEAFF; CDR3nt: TGTGCCAGCAGCGAGTGGGCAGGGTCAGGTGAAGCTTTCTTT
d_gene: -; abundance: -; v_gene: TRBV2; j_gene: TRBJ1-5; CDR3aa: CASAAEGPQHF; CDR3nt: TGTGCCAGCGCCGCGGAAGGGCCCCAGCATTTT
d_gene: -; abundance: -; v_gene: TRBV5-6; j_gene: TRBJ2-2; CDR3aa: CASSLLSSEVNTGELFF; CDR3nt: TGTGCCAGCAGCCTTCTATCTAGTGAGGTGAACACCGGGGAGCTGTTTTTT
d_gene: -; abundance: -; v_gene: TRBV3-1/TRBV3-2; j_gene: TRBJ1-2; CDR3aa: CASSQASSGGYTF; CDR3nt: TGTGCCAGCAGCCAAGCCTCTTCGGGTGGCTACACCTTC
d_gene: -; abundance: -; v_gene: TRBV12-3/TRBV12-4; j_gene: TRBJ2-1; CDR3aa: CASSSDWFNEQFF; CDR3nt: TGTGCCAGCAGCTCGGACTGGTTCAATGAGCAGTTCTTC
d_gene: TRBD1; abundance: -; v_gene: TRBV7-8; j_gene: TRBJ2-1; CDR3aa: CASSRVGQGAWVNEQFF; CDR3nt: TGTGCCAGCAGCCGAGTTGGACAGGGGGCATGGGTCAATGAGCAGTTCTTC
d_gene: TRBD1; abundance: -; v_gene: TRBV6-1; j_gene: TRBJ1-2; CDR3aa: CASSEGQGPGYGYTF; CDR3nt: TGTGCCAGCAGTGAGGGACAGGGTCCTGGGTATGGCTACACCTTC
d_gene: -; abundance: -; v_gene: TRBV4-1; j_gene: TRBJ1-2; CDR3aa: CASSQRTEEIYGYTF; CDR3nt: TGCGCCAGCAGCCAGAGGACGGAGGAAATCTATGGCTACACCTTC
d_gene: -; abundance: -; v_gene: TRBV7-8; j_gene: TRBJ1-5; CDR3aa: CASSFAEGTEKPQHF; CDR3nt: TGTGCCAGCAGTTTCGCTGAGGGGACCGAGAAGCCCCAGCATTTT
d_gene: -; abundance: once; v_gene: TRBV27; j_gene: TRBJ1-2; CDR3aa: CASSGAGIDGYTF; CDR3nt: TGTGCCAGCTCCGGGGCAGGGATAGATGGCTACACCTTC
d_gene: -; abundance: -; v_gene: TRBV7-9; j_gene: TRBJ1-2; CDR3aa: CASSPPVGTNYGYTF; CDR3nt: TGTGCCAGCAGCCCCCCGGTAGGGACAAACTATGGCTACACCTTC
d_gene: -; abundance: -; v_gene: TRBV7-6; j_gene: TRBJ2-2; CDR3aa: CASSLRTDGTGELFF; CDR3nt: TGTGCCAGCAGCTTAAGAACAGACGGCACCGGGGAGCTGTTTTTT
d_gene: TRBD2; abundance: -; v_gene: TRBV3-1/TRBV3-2; j_gene: TRBJ2-1; CDR3aa: CASSQGGGVDEQFF; CDR3nt: TGTGCCAGCAGCCAAGGCGGGGGGGTGGATGAGCAGTTCTTC
d_gene: -; abundance: -; v_gene: TRBV30; j_gene: TRBJ1-1; CDR3aa: CAWSLTGNTEAFF; CDR3nt: TGTGCCTGGAGCCTAACAGGGAACACTGAAGCTTTCTTT
d_gene: -; abundance: -; v_gene: TRBV2; j_gene: TRBJ2-5; CDR3aa: CASSEAEGGTQYF; CDR3nt: TGTGCCAGCAGTGAAGCGGAAGGAGGGACCCAGTACTTC
d_gene: TRBD2; abundance: -; v_gene: TRBV18; j_gene: TRBJ2-1; CDR3aa: CASSPRLAGGPASYNEQFF; CDR3nt: TGTGCCAGCTCACCACGACTAGCGGGAGGGCCCGCCTCCTACAATGAGCAGTTCTTC
d_gene: TRBD1; abundance: -; v_gene: TRBV9; j_gene: TRBJ1-6; CDR3aa: CASSVTGGGNSPLHF; CDR3nt: TGTGCCAGCAGCGTAACAGGGGGAGGTAATTCACCCCTCCACTTT
d_gene: -; abundance: once; v_gene: TRBV4-1; j_gene: TRBJ1-4; CDR3aa: CASSQDGATNEKLFF; CDR3nt: TGCGCCAGCAGCCAAGACGGGGCGACTAATGAAAAACTGTTTTTT
d_gene: TRBD1; abundance: once; v_gene: TRBV18; j_gene: TRBJ1-2; CDR3aa: CASTSTGGYPEVYTF; CDR3nt: TGTGCCAGCACTTCGACAGGGGGGTACCCTGAGGTCTACACCTTC
d_gene: TRBD2; abundance: -; v_gene: TRBV6-5; j_gene: TRBJ2-7; CDR3aa: CASSYSFASGYEQYF; CDR3nt: TGTGCCAGCAGTTACTCTTTCGCTAGCGGCTACGAGCAGTACTTC
d_gene: TRBD2; abundance: -; v_gene: TRBV14; j_gene: TRBJ2-5; CDR3aa: CASSQQGTSGTETQYF; CDR3nt: TGTGCCAGCAGCCAACAAGGGACTAGCGGGACGGAGACCCAGTACTTC
d_gene: TRBD1; abundance: -; v_gene: TRBV6-5; j_gene: TRBJ2-7; CDR3aa: CASSYSMRQGTYEQYF; CDR3nt: TGTGCCAGCAGTTACTCTATGAGACAGGGGACCTACGAGCAGTACTTC
d_gene: TRBD2; abundance: -; v_gene: TRBV25-1; j_gene: TRBJ2-5; CDR3aa: CASGQRDAETQYF; CDR3nt: TGTGCCAGCGGTCAGCGGGACGCCGAGACCCAGTACTTC
d_gene: -; abundance: -; v_gene: TRBV7-2; j_gene: TRBJ2-3; CDR3aa: CASRQEVGTQYF; CDR3nt: TGTGCCAGCAGGCAAGAGGTCGGTACGCAGTATTTT
d_gene: -; abundance: -; v_gene: TRBV2; j_gene: TRBJ1-2; CDR3aa: CASSPQVSYGYTF; CDR3nt: TGTGCCAGCAGTCCACAGGTTAGCTATGGCTACACCTTC
d_gene: -; abundance: -; v_gene: TRBV30; j_gene: TRBJ1-4; CDR3aa: CAWTAGGEKLFF; CDR3nt: TGTGCCTGGACGGCTGGCGGTGAAAAACTGTTTTTT
d_gene: -; abundance: -; v_gene: TRBV5-1; j_gene: TRBJ2-2; CDR3aa: CASSLAAEGTGELFF; CDR3nt: TGCGCCAGCAGCTTGGCCGCCGAGGGAACCGGGGAGCTGTTTTTT
d_gene: TRBD1; abundance: few; v_gene: TRBV4-1; j_gene: TRBJ2-7; CDR3aa: CASSHPGGEVHEQYF; CDR3nt: TGCGCCAGCAGCCACCCAGGGGGCGAAGTCCACGAGCAGTACTTC
d_gene: TRBD2; abundance: few; v_gene: TRBV7-3; j_gene: TRBJ2-1; CDR3aa: CASSLTLAGGNEQFF; CDR3nt: TGTGCCAGCAGCTTAACACTAGCGGGAGGCAATGAGCAGTTCTTC
d_gene: -; abundance: -; v_gene: TRBV23-1; j_gene: TRBJ1-2; CDR3aa: CASSQPTVPLHGYTF; CDR3nt: TGCGCCAGCAGTCAACCGACAGTACCTCTCCATGGCTACACCTTC
d_gene: -; abundance: -; v_gene: TRBV2; j_gene: TRBJ2-1; CDR3aa: CASSEEIGSYNEQFF; CDR3nt: TGTGCCAGCAGTGAAGAAATCGGCTCCTACAATGAGCAGTTCTTC
d_gene: -; abundance: -; v_gene: TRBV7-3; j_gene: TRBJ2-2; CDR3aa: CASSLGLLNTGELFF; CDR3nt: TGTGCCAGCAGCCTGGGACTTCTAAACACCGGGGAGCTGTTTTTT
d_gene: TRBD1; abundance: -; v_gene: TRBV25-1; j_gene: TRBJ1-1; CDR3aa: CASSARDRVPFF; CDR3nt: TGTGCCAGCAGTGCCCGGGACAGGGTTCCTTTCTTT
d_gene: -; abundance: -; v_gene: TRBV18; j_gene: TRBJ2-2; CDR3aa: CASSPGEGNTGELFF; CDR3nt: TGTGCCAGCTCACCAGGGGAAGGGAATACCGGGGAGCTGTTTTTT
d_gene: -; abundance: -; v_gene: TRBV11-2; j_gene: TRBJ2-1; CDR3aa: CASSLSSATYNEQFF; CDR3nt: TGTGCCAGCAGCTTGTCTAGTGCTACCTACAATGAGCAGTTCTTC
d_gene: -; abundance: -; v_gene: TRBV12-3/TRBV12-4; j_gene: TRBJ1-2; CDR3aa: CASTGDGLYGYTF; CDR3nt: TGTGCCAGCACCGGTGACGGCCTCTATGGCTACACCTTC
d_gene: -; abundance: -; v_gene: TRBV2; j_gene: TRBJ2-7; CDR3aa: CASSARFSYEQYF; CDR3nt: TGTGCCAGCAGCGCCCGGTTTTCCTACGAGCAGTACTTC
d_gene: TRBD2; abundance: -; v_gene: TRBV7-9; j_gene: TRBJ2-3; CDR3aa: CASSPNLAGPSRYTQYF; CDR3nt: TGTGCCAGCAGCCCCAACCTAGCGGGACCGTCCAGATATACGCAGTATTTT
d_gene: -; abundance: -; v_gene: TRBV5-1; j_gene: TRBJ1-1; CDR3aa: CASSLDSNTEAFF; CDR3nt: TGCGCCAGCAGCCTCGACTCGAACACTGAAGCTTTCTTT
d_gene: TRBD1; abundance: -; v_gene: TRBV19; j_gene: TRBJ1-2; CDR3aa: CASTGTGARGYTF; CDR3nt: TGTGCCAGTACCGGGACAGGGGCTCGTGGCTACACCTTC
d_gene: -; abundance: few; v_gene: TRBV10-3; j_gene: TRBJ1-5; CDR3aa: CAISESAVVGQPQHF; CDR3nt: TGTGCCATCAGTGAGTCGGCAGTGGTAGGACAGCCCCAGCATTTT
d_gene: -; abundance: -; v_gene: TRBV29-1; j_gene: TRBJ2-1; CDR3aa: CSGKETAWNEQFF; CDR3nt: TGCAGTGGGAAAGAGACCGCCTGGAATGAGCAGTTCTTC
d_gene: TRBD2; abundance: -; v_gene: TRBV19; j_gene: TRBJ2-3; CDR3aa: CASSLGLLGPYTDTQYF; CDR3nt: TGTGCCAGTAGTCTGGGACTACTTGGGCCTTACACAGATACGCAGTATTTT
d_gene: TRBD2; abundance: -; v_gene: TRBV10-3; j_gene: TRBJ2-5; CDR3aa: CAISESGGIRETQYF; CDR3nt: TGTGCCATCAGTGAGTCGGGGGGGATACGAGAGACCCAGTACTTC
d_gene: -; abundance: -; v_gene: TRBV12-5; j_gene: TRBJ1-6; CDR3aa: CASALGDNSPLHF; CDR3nt: TGTGCTAGTGCTCTGGGGGATAATTCACCCCTCCACTTT
d_gene: -; abundance: -; v_gene: TRBV12-3/TRBV12-4; j_gene: TRBJ1-1; CDR3aa: CASSFTGTEAFF; CDR3nt: TGTGCCAGCAGTTTTACAGGGACTGAAGCTTTCTTT
d_gene: TRBD2; abundance: -; v_gene: TRBV7-9; j_gene: TRBJ2-2; CDR3aa: CASSPKGSSGNTGELFF; CDR3nt: TGTGCCAGCAGCCCAAAAGGCTCTAGCGGGAACACCGGGGAGCTGTTTTTT
d_gene: -; abundance: few; v_gene: TRBV15; j_gene: TRBJ2-4; CDR3aa: CATGQGNIQYF; CDR3nt: TGTGCCACCGGGCAGGGGAACATTCAGTACTTC
d_gene: -; abundance: -; v_gene: TRBV3-1/TRBV3-2; j_gene: TRBJ1-1; CDR3aa: CASSQMTVEITEAFF; CDR3nt: TGTGCCAGCAGCCAAATGACAGTGGAGATCACTGAAGCTTTCTTT
d_gene: -; abundance: -; v_gene: TRBV10-3; j_gene: TRBJ1-1; CDR3aa: CAISETVNTEAFF; CDR3nt: TGTGCCATCAGTGAGACGGTGAACACTGAAGCTTTCTTT
d_gene: -; abundance: -; v_gene: TRBV6-5; j_gene: TRBJ1-2; CDR3aa: CASSYGSEAGYTF; CDR3nt: TGTGCCAGCAGTTACGGCTCAGAGGCTGGCTACACCTTC
d_gene: TRBD1; abundance: -; v_gene: TRBV15; j_gene: TRBJ1-3; CDR3aa: CATGTASGNTIYF; CDR3nt: TGTGCCACCGGGACAGCCTCTGGAAACACCATATATTTT
d_gene: TRBD1; abundance: -; v_gene: TRBV6-5; j_gene: TRBJ2-3; CDR3aa: CASKISATGQDTQYF; CDR3nt: TGTGCCAGCAAAATATCCGCGACAGGGCAAGATACGCAGTATTTT
d_gene: -; abundance: -; v_gene: TRBV5-1; j_gene: TRBJ1-1; CDR3aa: CASSNPGGDTEAFF; CDR3nt: TGCGCCAGCAGCAACCCCGGGGGGGACACTGAAGCTTTCTTT
d_gene: TRBD1; abundance: -; v_gene: TRBV2; j_gene: TRBJ1-5; CDR3aa: CASSDRRGQGVNQPQHF; CDR3nt: TGTGCCAGCAGTGACCGCAGGGGACAGGGGGTCAATCAGCCCCAGCATTTT